This T cell receptor beta chain was profiled in a study of cytomegalovirus exposure and HLA in healthy donors. Study-wide points: Cytomegalovirus status was reportedly diagnosed by the classifier with high sensitivity and specificity. Specificity for CMV antigens was confirmed in vitro for a few of the CMV-associated chains. Rarity held for most TCR sequences, but there were some public TCRs that occurred in many donors.

The V and J ends lost 4 bases and 1 base, in that order; junction bases with no gene match: 9. The V gene's germline CDR1 is SGHTA and CDR2 FQGTGA. This CDR3 region has 18 residues. Clones were read by immunoSEQ multiplex PCR, and TCRdb kept only the in-frame ones, dropping some. This table holds roughly 140,000 clones, about 89% found once. Comments on this clone: The antigen is undetermined.

The chain recombines TRBV7-3 with TRBJ2-2; 10 bases align to TRBD2. This sequence was found in a young woman in good health and CMV-seropositive. The specimen sequenced was PBMCs. The CDR3 sequence: CASSSLPWTSGNTGELFF. CDR3 DNA: TGTGCCAGCAGCTCACTCCCTTGGACTAGCGGGAACACCGGGGAGCTGTTTTTT.